This T cell receptor beta chain is from a study of T cells in Graves' hyperthyroidism and ophthalmopathy. This clonotype was detected many times. TCR beta CDR3 regions were amplified from RNA transcripts. HTBI primers drove first-round RT-PCR of the TCR CDR3. TCRdb ran MiXCR on the multiplex PCR reads and lists one entry per CDR3 protein. The sample records 350,000 or so distinct CDR3 sequences, about 18% being singletons. CDR1 and CDR2 from the germline V gene are MNHEY and SMNVEV (reference sequence). This CDR3 spans 14 amino acids. Trimming stripped 0 bases from V and 5 bases from J, with 10 bases between.

Sequenced sample: blood. This clonotype was obtained from a woman aged 25 to 45 with Graves' hyperthyroidism that later progressed to Graves' ophthalmopathy. The J gene is TRBJ2-5, the V gene TRBV27, with unresolved D. Here the CDR3 reads CASSLSGLLETQYF. The CDR3 coding sequence is TGTGCCAGCAGTTTATCAGGGCTACTCGAGACCCAGTACTTC.